The entry below gives a single T cell receptor (beta chain) sequence along with its context. Its specificity is not known. The sample comes from a study of post-analysis software for immune sequencing data. Study in general: Secondary progressive, relapsing-remitting and progressive-relapsing multiple sclerosis were among the included disease courses. The study, taken as a whole, reports: With F measure, samples from one preparation batch clustered together strongly. Versus controls, multiple sclerosis patients showed significantly lower diversity (normalized Chao1). Five TRBV segments appeared more often in patients than in controls, and TRBV5-6, TRBV5-1 and TRBV20-1 were among these.

The CDR3 covers 13 residues. Germline CDR1 and CDR2: SEHNR and FQNEAQ (reference sequence). Built from TCR beta cDNA, the libraries had unique molecular identifiers in them. The yield from roughly 1 to 10 million T cells was 500,000 or so cDNA molecules in total. MiXCR, run by TCRdb on the PCR reads, gives a single entry per CDR3 protein. Of approximately 630,000 distinct CDR3 sequences in the sample, 55% to 70% were seen once. The sample was blood. The origin of this receptor is a girl aged 2 to 10 with multiple sclerosis. The V gene is TRBV7-9, the J gene TRBJ2-1; 10 bases are a match to TRBD2. The DNA end is more similar to TRBJ2-7, so the J call may be wrong. In DNA, the CDR3 is TGTGCCAGCTCAGCGGGGGGGTACAATGAGCAGTACTTC. It translates to CASSAGGYNEQYF.